One sample yielded the 26 T cell receptor beta chains listed below, sequenced in a study of Ad26.COV2.S vaccination and SARS-CoV-2 variants. Sequenced by immunoSEQ multiplex PCR; TCRdb stores in-frame clones only, minus some. The data contain about 180,000 clones, around 85% of them seen just once; the ten biggest clones take up under 7.5%. Material: peripheral blood, obtained after recovery from COVID-19. The receptors derive from a human donor who had recovered from COVID-19.

For this clone: One junction end disagrees with the germline gene, perhaps due to a read error. This chain links TRBV30 with TRBJ1-2, with a weak D call TRBD1 (5 bases). The CDR3 is 12 amino acids. Germline assignment: CDR1 GTSNPN and CDR2 SVGIG (reference sequence). The CDR3 DNA reads as TGTGCCTGGAGTTCGGGGCAGGCCAACCCAAAATTC. It is translated as CAWSSGQANPKF.

The rearrangement links TRBV5-1 to TRBJ2-1; a possible D gene is TRBD1 (6 bases). The germline CDR1 and CDR2 sequences are SGHRS and YFSETQ. The CDR3 sequence is 18 residues long. V lost 0 bases, J lost 5 bases, and 21 bases lay in between. The CDR3 is CASSLGRGQEHVHNEQFF. The CDR3 DNA sequence: TGCGCCAGCAGCTTGGGAAGGGGACAAGAGCATGTACACAATGAGCAGTTCTTC.

CDR3 amino acids: CASSSTGGGQETQYF. The CDR3 DNA reads TGTGCCAGTAGTAGTACAGGGGGCGGGCAAGAGACCCAGTACTTC. The chain links TRBV19 to TRBJ2-5, with 9 bases lining up with TRBD1. The CDR3 spans 15 residues. The germline CDR1 and CDR2 sequences are LNHDA and SQIVND (reference sequence). Losses at the gene ends were 4 bases for V and 2 bases for J; bases not matched to a gene: 5.

Worth noting for this clone: Within the sample, other DNA sequences also encode this same CDR3. V gene TRBV9 combines with J gene TRBJ2-3; 7 bases fit TRBD2. V lost 0 bases, J lost 0 bases, and 1 base stayed unmatched. Germline-derived CDR1 and CDR2 are SGDLS and YYNGEE. The CDR3 consists of 15 residues. CDR3 amino acids: CASSVAGGSTDTQYF. CDR3 nucleotide sequence: TGTGCCAGCAGCGTAGCGGGAGGCAGCACAGATACGCAGTATTTT.

The chain joins TRBV11-2 to TRBJ2-1; 7 bases match TRBD1. Germline assignment: CDR1 SGHAT and CDR2 FQNNGV. The CDR3 extends over 12 amino acids. V lost 6 bases and J lost 5; bases outside the gene matches: 1. For the CDR3, the DNA is TGTGCCAGCAGACAGGGGCACAATGAGCAGTTCTTC. Protein: CASRQGHNEQFF.

The chain joins TRBV20-1 to TRBJ2-5, with D perhaps matching TRBD2 (6 bases). V was shortened by 3 bases and J by 5 bases, with 19 bases between the two germline ends. Germline V gene sequence: CDR1 DFQATT, CDR2 SNEGSKA (reference sequence). The CDR3 sequence is 15 residues long. CDR3 amino acids: CSASFLALVEETQYF. For the CDR3, the DNA is TGCAGTGCTAGTTTTCTAGCGCTAGTGGAGGAGACCCAGTACTTC.

The V call is TRBV7-2, the J call TRBJ2-5, with D maybe TRBD1 (6 bases). Trimming shortened V by 6 bases and J by 1 base, and 12 bases separated the two germline ends. Per germline, CDR1 SGHTA and CDR2 FQGNSA. There are 14 residues in the CDR3. The DNA for the CDR3 is TGTGCCAGCAGGAGCCGGACAGTCCAAGAGACCCAGTACTTC. Residues: CASRSRTVQETQYF.

The DNA for the CDR3 is TGTGCCAGCAGCTTTGACGGAGTCAATCAGCCCCAGCATTTT. Amino acids: CASSFDGVNQPQHF. This sequence joins TRBV5-8 and TRBJ1-5; D ambiguous. The V gene's germline CDR1 is SGHTS and CDR2 YDEGEE. The CDR3 consists of 14 residues. The V and J ends lost 2 bases and 3 bases respectively, with 9 bases between them.

This clone has only one observation. The rearrangement links TRBV6-5 to TRBJ2-7; D uncertain. The germline V and J ends were trimmed by 4 bases and 2 bases, with 9 bases remaining between them. This CDR3 region has 13 residues. Looked up from germline, CDR1 is MNHEY and CDR2 is SVGAGI. The CDR3 nucleotides read TGTGCCAGCAGTTCAGCTCGGGCCTACGAGCAGTACTTC. This sequence encodes CASSSARAYEQYF.

This clone was seen repeatedly, ten times or more. The chain joins TRBV18 to TRBJ2-7; 9 bases agree with TRBD1. Germline assignment: CDR1 KGHSH and CDR2 LQKENI. This CDR3 has 15 amino acids. V shed 4 bases, J shed 1 base, and the junction held 5 bases outside the gene matches. CDR3: CASSLRQGVSYEQYF. CDR3 coding DNA: TGTGCCAGCTCACTTCGACAGGGGGTTTCCTACGAGCAGTACTTC.

The chain employs TRBV5-4 and TRBJ2-2, with D unresolved. The CDR3 extends over 14 amino acids. Germline V gives CDR1 SGHNT, CDR2 YYREEE (reference sequence). The germline V and J ends were trimmed by 2 bases and 3 bases, with 8 bases remaining between them. This CDR3 reads CASSLGGHTGELFF. CDR3 bases: TGTGCCAGCAGCTTAGGCGGCCACACCGGGGAGCTGTTTTTT. The whole variable domain, filled in from reference TRBV5-4 and TRBJ2-2, reads ETGVTQSPTHLIKTRGQQVTLRCSSQSGHNTVSWYQQALGQGPQFIFQYYREEENGRGNFPPRFSGLQFPNYSSELNVNALELDDSALYLCASSLGGHTGELFFGEGSRLTVL.

This clone has just a few counts. The chain couples TRBV9 to TRBJ2-2; D call uncertain. V was shortened by 0 bases and J by 13 bases, with 10 bases between the two germline ends. This CDR3 has 12 amino acids. CDR1 is SGDLS, CDR2 YYNGEE, per germline. DNA for the CDR3: TGTGCCAGCAGCGTAGACACATCGGTGCTGTTTTTT. Its protein product is CASSVDTSVLFF.

This chain connects TRBV7-9 to TRBJ2-2, with 15 bases matching TRBD2. This CDR3 is 19 amino acids long. V lost 5 bases, J lost 0 bases, and 7 bases stayed unmatched. Germline V gene sequence: CDR1 SEHNR, CDR2 FQNEAQ (reference sequence). Written as DNA, the CDR3 is TGTGCCAGCAGCCCGCGGGGACTAGCGGGGGGCCCGAACACCGGGGAGCTGTTTTTT. The encoded protein is CASSPRGLAGGPNTGELFF.

This sequence joins TRBV7-6 and TRBJ2-2; D might be TRBD1 (6 bases). Germline CDR1 SGHVS, CDR2 FNYEAQ. V lost 4 bases to trimming and J lost 4 bases, with 13 bases between them. The CDR3 covers 15 residues. In DNA form, the CDR3 reads TGTGCCAGCAGCTGGACAGCGACGATCACCGGGGAGCTGTTTTTT. This encodes CASSWTATITGELFF.

This chain uses TRBV5-6 with TRBJ1-5; D gene unclear. The germline V gene has CDR1 SGHDT and CDR2 YYEEEE. V lost 2 bases and J 5 bases, leaving 5 bases between the germline ends. The CDR3 contains 12 residues. The CDR3 DNA is TGTGCCAGCAGCTTATCGGATCAGCCCCAGCATTTT. Protein product: CASSLSDQPQHF.

The chain couples TRBV6-6 to TRBJ1-4, with D perhaps matching TRBD1 (5 bases). The CDR3 has 16 residues. Germline lookup yields CDR1 MNHNY and CDR2 SVGAGI (reference sequence). V lost 2 bases to trimming and J lost 8 bases, with 18 bases between them. Here the CDR3 reads CASSYPPLRGGEKLFF. CDR3 DNA sequence: TGTGCCAGCAGTTACCCACCCCTCCGGGGGGGGGAAAAACTGTTTTTT.

The chain couples TRBV3-1 (or the pseudogene TRBV3-2) to TRBJ2-7, with a tentative D call TRBD2 (6 bases). This CDR3 region has 13 residues. V was pared by 0 bases and J by 7 bases, with 10 bases between. Germline CDR1 and CDR2: LGHDT and YNNKEL (reference sequence). CDR3 residues: CASSQDPGGEQYF. The CDR3 DNA follows: TGTGCCAGCAGCCAAGACCCCGGGGGAGAGCAGTACTTC.

This clone was observed once. The chain has TRBV28 and TRBJ1-2; perhaps TRBD1 as D (5 bases). CDR1 is MDHEN, CDR2 SYDVKM, per germline. CDR3 length: 12 residues. The ends were cut back, 8 bases at V and 4 bases at J, with 11 bases in the middle. The chain's CDR3 is CASGRGGYGYTF. The CDR3 nucleotides read TGTGCCAGCGGAAGGGGCGGCTATGGCTACACCTTC.

The chain couples TRBV30 to TRBJ1-5; a weak D match, TRBD1 (6 bases). The CDR3 spans 16 residues. CDR1 GTSNPN and CDR2 SVGIG come from the germline V gene (reference sequence). Between the trimmed V and J ends, which lost 2 bases and 2 bases, there was a span of 16 bases. CDR3 loop: CAWSRAGAGGNQPQHF. As DNA, the CDR3 is TGTGCCTGGAGTAGGGCGGGGGCTGGAGGCAATCAGCCCCAGCATTTT. Drawing the rest from reference TRBV30 and TRBJ1-5, the complete variable domain is SQTIHQWPATLVQPVGSPLSLECTVEGTSNPNLYWYRQAAGRGLQLLFYSVGIGQISSEVPQNLSASRPQDRQFILSSKKLLLSDSGFYLCAWSRAGAGGNQPQHFGDGTRLSIL.

The gene calls are TRBV10-3 and TRBJ2-7, with 11 nucleotides matching TRBD2. The germline gives CDR1 ENHRY, CDR2 SYGVKD. The trim removed 0 bases at V and 6 bases at J, leaving 4 bases unmatched. The CDR3 is made up of 15 amino acids. The CDR3, as DNA: TGTGCCATCAGTGAGTCGACTAGCGGGGTAGGCGAGCAGTACTTC. As protein: CAISESTSGVGEQYF.

This clone was seen just once. V usage is TRBV7-3 and J usage is TRBJ2-2, with a possible D match to TRBD2 (6 bases). Germline values: CDR1 SGHTA, CDR2 FQGTGA. Trimming took 7 bases from V and 2 from J, leaving 14 bases between them. CDR3 length: 15 residues. The CDR3 DNA is TGTGCCAGCACGTGGATGCGGGGTAACACCGGGGAGCTGTTTTTT. Translating gives CASTWMRGNTGELFF.

The chain couples TRBV19 to TRBJ2-3, with D maybe TRBD2 (6 bases). The CDR3 is 15 amino acids. The germline V gene has CDR1 LNHDA and CDR2 SQIVND (reference sequence). V lost 9 bases and J 0 bases, leaving 16 bases between the germline ends. The CDR3 region is CASSHIGGSTDTQYF. In DNA, the CDR3 is TGTGCCAGCTCTCACATTGGGGGGAGCACAGATACGCAGTATTTT.

This chain uses TRBV7-9 with TRBJ2-1, with D tentatively TRBD1 (6 bases). Germline assignment: CDR1 SEHNR and CDR2 FQNEAQ (reference sequence). V dropped 1 base and J dropped 14 bases, with 12 bases sitting between them. This CDR3 comprises 12 residues. The CDR3 nucleotides read TGTGCCAGCAGCTTAGAACAGGGACCCAAGTTCTTC. This sequence encodes CASSLEQGPKFF.

This chain uses TRBV5-8 with TRBJ1-5, with 8 bases fitting TRBD1. Trimming took 0 bases from V and 7 from J; bases not matched to a gene: 6. CDR1 and CDR2 (germline): SGHTS, YDEGEE. This CDR3 spans 15 amino acids. CDR3 residues: CASSLGGQGGQPQHF. The DNA of the CDR3 is TGTGCCAGCAGCTTGGGCGGACAGGGAGGACAGCCCCAGCATTTT.

CDR3 bases: TGTGCCAGCACCCTGGGGACAGGGACTCTTAGCACAGATACGCAGTATTTT. Translated, it gives CASTLGTGTLSTDTQYF. V gene TRBV9 combines with J gene TRBJ2-3, with 9 bases that match TRBD1. The CDR3 is made up of 17 amino acids. Per germline, CDR1 SGDLS and CDR2 YYNGEE. The V gene end was trimmed by 6 bases and the J gene end by 0 bases; junction bases not matched to a gene: 11.

The chain couples TRBV2 to TRBJ2-1; possibly TRBD1 or TRBD2 for D (5 bases each). V lost 3 bases and J 6 bases, leaving 15 bases between the germline ends. This CDR3 comprises 15 residues. The germline gives CDR1 SNHLY, CDR2 FYNNEI. The CDR3 protein is CASSERGGLFNEQFF. CDR3 DNA: TGTGCCAGCAGTGAGAGGGGTGGGTTATTCAATGAGCAGTTCTTC.